The next 31 T cell receptor beta chains were all read from a single sample in a study of cytomegalovirus exposure and HLA in healthy donors. Clones were read by immunoSEQ multiplex PCR, and TCRdb kept only the in-frame ones, dropping some. This sample has 200,000 to 250,000 clones, with approximately 87% found just once. Sequencing was carried out using PBMCs. The receptors were sampled from a man between 18 and 29 years old in good health and CMV-seronegative.

The chain employs TRBV4-3 and TRBJ1-2; no definite D call. Trimming stripped 3 bases from V and 4 bases from J, with 9 bases between. This CDR3 region has 13 residues. CDR1 and CDR2 (germline): LGHNA, YSLEER. CDR3 sequence: CASSHLGVYGYTF. The CDR3 DNA reads TGCGCCAGCAGCCACCTCGGGGTCTATGGCTACACCTTC.

V and J are TRBV19 and TRBJ2-3, with a possible D match to TRBD2 (5 bases). The CDR3 extends over 14 amino acids. Germline V gene data show CDR1 as LNHDA and CDR2 as SQIVND (reference sequence). The V end was cut by 0 bases, the J end by 7 bases, with 11 bases between. The CDR3 DNA reads TGTGCCAGTAGTATAGACTCGACCGGGAATACGCAGTATTTT. Encoded protein: CASSIDSTGNTQYF.

The chain carries TRBV25-1 and TRBJ2-1, with TRBD2 identical over 10 bases. Per germline, CDR1 MGHDK and CDR2 SYGVNS. The CDR3 sequence is 14 residues long. Trimming at V came to 6 bases and at J to 7 bases, leaving 6 bases not matched to a gene. The CDR3 DNA follows: TGTGCCAGCAGATCCCTAGCGGGAGCGAATGAGCAGTTCTTC. Translating it yields CASRSLAGANEQFF. The full variable domain, with the rest looked up from reference TRBV25-1 and TRBJ2-1, is EADIYQTPRYLVIGTGKKITLECSQTMGHDKMYWYQQDPGMELHLIHYSYGVNSTEKGDLSSESTVSRIRTEHFPLTLESARPSHTSQYLCASRSLAGANEQFFGPGTRLTVL.

The rearrangement uses TRBV12-5 and TRBJ1-5, with D perhaps matching TRBD1 (6 bases). Germline CDR1 is LGHNT and CDR2 is FRNRAP. V was shortened by 0 bases and J by 1 base, with 10 bases between the two germline ends. The CDR3 is made up of 16 amino acids. The CDR3 protein is CASGLVFGTSNQPQHF. CDR3 coding DNA: TGTGCTAGTGGTTTGGTTTTTGGGACAAGCAATCAGCCCCAGCATTTT.

The rearrangement links TRBV6-5 to TRBJ2-5, with 7 bases lining up with TRBD1. CDR3 length: 15 amino acids. CDR1 is MNHEY and CDR2 is SVGAGI in the germline V gene. V lost 5 bases to trimming and J lost 4 bases; unmatched junction nucleotides: 10. The CDR3 sequence is CASSQRTGRGETQYF. As DNA, the CDR3 is TGTGCCAGCAGTCAAAGGACAGGCCGGGGAGAGACCCAGTACTTC.

The rearrangement uses TRBV5-4 and TRBJ2-3, with 14 nucleotides matching TRBD2. This CDR3 has 15 residues. The V and J ends lost 4 bases and 8 bases, in that order; junction bases with no gene match: 6. Germline CDR1 and CDR2: SGHNT and YYREEE (reference sequence). CDR3 bases: TGTGCCAGCAGCGAGGGACTAGCGGGAGTAGGTACGCAGTATTTT. Translated, it gives CASSEGLAGVGTQYF.

This rearrangement joins TRBV6-5 to TRBJ2-2; D remains unclear. The V and J ends lost 7 bases and 0 bases respectively, with 12 bases between them. CDR3 size: 15 residues. Germline V gene data show CDR1 as MNHEY and CDR2 as SVGAGI. The CDR3 spells CASKEVETNTGELFF. CDR3 DNA: TGTGCCAGCAAAGAGGTGGAAACGAACACCGGGGAGCTGTTTTTT.

This clone was observed a few times. J is TRBJ1-3 and V is TRBV7-2; no clear D. The V end was cut by 1 base, the J end by 5 bases, with 15 bases between. In germline, CDR1 is SGHTA, CDR2 FQGNSA. CDR3 size: 16 residues. CDR3: CASSLEGRSKRNTIYF. Written as DNA, the CDR3 is TGTGCCAGCAGCTTAGAAGGCAGGTCAAAGAGAAACACCATATATTTT.

The chain employs TRBV30 and TRBJ2-3; TRBD2 matches at 14 bases. V trimming: 2 bases; J trimming: 4 bases; junction bases outside the gene matches: 8. The CDR3 extends over 17 amino acids. From germline, CDR1 is GTSNPN and CDR2 SVGIG (reference sequence). The CDR3 protein is CAWSSGTSGRYSDTQYF. The CDR3, as DNA: TGTGCCTGGAGTTCCGGGACTAGCGGGAGATACTCAGATACGCAGTATTTT.

This clone was found once. This chain uses TRBV30 with TRBJ1-1; D is ambiguous. V lost 2 bases to trimming and J lost 1 base, with 11 bases between them. Germline V gene lookup returns CDR1 GTSNPN and CDR2 SVGIG (reference sequence). The length of the CDR3 is 14 residues. CDR3 coding DNA: TGTGCCTGGAGTCTGGGAGGTAAGAACACTGAAGCTTTCTTT. Its protein product is CAWSLGGKNTEAFF.

The chain joins TRBV27 to TRBJ2-7; 7 bases are a match to TRBD1. Germline CDR1 and CDR2: MNHEY and SMNVEV (reference sequence). The ends lost 6 bases at V and 5 bases at J; junction bases unmatched: 4. CDR3 length equals 12 residues. CDR3 DNA sequence: TGTGCCAGCAGCGACAGGGTCCACGAGCAGTACTTC. The encoded protein is CASSDRVHEQYF.

V gene TRBV4-1 combines with J gene TRBJ1-1, with 12 nucleotides matching TRBD1. The CDR3 sequence is 17 residues long. The V segment lost 0 bases and the J segment 5 bases; nucleotides outside the gene matches: 7. The germline V gene encodes CDR1 MGHRA and CDR2 YSYEKL. CDR3 in amino acids: CASSQDPRDRGLTEAFF. DNA of the CDR3: TGCGCCAGCAGCCAAGATCCCCGGGACAGGGGGCTTACTGAAGCTTTCTTT.

The chain is built from TRBV7-2 and TRBJ1-3, with 9 bases that match TRBD1. The length of the CDR3 is 15 residues. In germline, CDR1 is SGHTA, CDR2 FQGNSA. With 1 base clipped from V and 3 bases from J, the junction kept 1 base outside the gene matches. CDR3 sequence: CASSLDRGLGNTIYF. CDR3 in DNA: TGTGCCAGCAGCTTAGACAGGGGGCTTGGAAACACCATATATTTT.

The chain has TRBV6-1 and TRBJ1-4, with D unresolved. The CDR3 is 14 amino acids. Per the germline V gene, CDR1 is MNHNS and CDR2 is SASEGT. V was pared by 7 bases and J by 5 bases, with 14 bases between. This CDR3 reads CASTNVLLNEKLFF. The CDR3 region has the DNA TGTGCCAGCACCAACGTACTTCTCAATGAAAAACTGTTTTTT.

The chain links TRBV30 to TRBJ2-3; 7 bases agree with TRBD2. The CDR3 sequence is 14 residues long. V lost 2 bases to trimming and J lost 2 bases; unmatched junction nucleotides: 4. Germline V gives CDR1 GTSNPN, CDR2 SVGIG (reference sequence). CDR3 protein: CAWSPGLHTDTQYF. CDR3 DNA sequence: TGTGCCTGGAGTCCGGGACTACACACAGATACGCAGTATTTT. The full variable domain, rest sourced from reference TRBV30 and TRBJ2-3, is SQTIHQWPATLVQPVGSPLSLECTVEGTSNPNLYWYRQAAGRGLQLLFYSVGIGQISSEVPQNLSASRPQDRQFILSSKKLLLSDSGFYLCAWSPGLHTDTQYFGPGTRLTVL.

J is TRBJ1-2 and V is TRBV5-5, with D tentatively TRBD1 (6 bases). Germline CDR1 SGHKS, CDR2 YYEKEE (reference sequence). CDR3 size: 14 residues. V dropped 7 bases and J dropped 2 bases, with 15 bases sitting between them. The CDR3 sequence: CASSPWGPNYGYTF. The CDR3 DNA is TGTGCCAGCTCCCCATGGGGGCCAAACTATGGCTACACCTTC.

The gene calls are TRBV29-1 and TRBJ2-7, with no clear D. Germline V lookup: CDR1 SQVTM, CDR2 ANQGSEA. This CDR3 has 12 amino acids. Trimming removed 6 bases at V and 2 bases at J, with 11 bases between. CDR3 in DNA: TGCAGCGTCTCCGGTAGAACCTACGAGCAGTACTTC. Its translation: CSVSGRTYEQYF.

The CDR3, as DNA: TGCGCCAGCAGCCGGTCCGGGACAGTCTCCTACGAGCAGTACTTC. Translation: CASSRSGTVSYEQYF. V gene TRBV10-2 combines with J gene TRBJ2-7, with 7 positions matching TRBD1. Germline V gene lookup returns CDR1 WSHSY and CDR2 SAAADI. V trimming: 6 bases; J trimming: 0 bases; junction bases outside the gene matches: 8. CDR3 size: 15 residues.

The V call is TRBV29-1, the J call TRBJ2-1; TRBD1 aligns across 7 bases. Germline CDR1 is SQVTM and CDR2 is ANQGSEA. Losses at the gene ends were 0 bases for V and 5 bases for J; bases not matched to a gene: 7. The CDR3 totals 15 residues. The CDR3 nucleotides are TGCAGCGTTGAAGACTTCCGGGACAGTAACAATGAGCAGTTCTTC. Translating it yields CSVEDFRDSNNEQFF.

The chain combines TRBV7-6 with TRBJ2-1, with 7 nucleotides matching TRBD2. Per the germline V gene, CDR1 is SGHVS and CDR2 is FNYEAQ. The CDR3 is made up of 18 amino acids. V shed 5 bases, J shed 6 bases, and the junction held 19 bases outside the gene matches. This CDR3 is CASSPVSGGGSAGNEQFF. The CDR3 DNA sequence: TGTGCCAGCAGCCCAGTAAGCGGAGGCGGGAGTGCTGGCAATGAGCAGTTCTTC.

The genes are TRBV28 and TRBJ2-7, with 7 bases that match TRBD2. The J segment lost 3 bases and the V segment lost 4 bases, leaving 3 bases of the junction unmatched. The CDR3 is 13 amino acids. In germline, CDR1 is MDHEN, CDR2 SYDVKM. The CDR3 nucleotides read TGTGCCAGCAGTTCCAGCGGGATCTACGAGCAGTACTTC. Translation gives CASSSSGIYEQYF.

The V and J genes are TRBV29-1 and TRBJ2-3; TRBD1 is a possible D gene (6 bases). Deletions cut 5 bases from V and 4 bases from J, with 13 bases between. The CDR3 consists of 13 residues. Germline-derived CDR1 and CDR2 are SQVTM and ANQGSEA. CDR3 DNA sequence: TGCAGCGTTTGGGGGCCTCTCGCAGATACGCAGTATTTT. This codes for CSVWGPLADTQYF.

The rearrangement uses TRBV4-3 and TRBJ2-2; 10 bases line up with TRBD1. This CDR3 has 18 amino acids. In germline, CDR1 is LGHNA, CDR2 YSLEER. Trimming took 0 bases from V and 3 from J; bases not matched to a gene: 7. The CDR3 region has the DNA TGCGCCAGCAGCCAAGAGGGGCCGGGACAGGGGTACACCGGGGAGCTGTTTTTT. This encodes CASSQEGPGQGYTGELFF.

The chain has TRBV7-9 and TRBJ2-7; tentatively, D is TRBD2 (6 bases). Germline lookup yields CDR1 SEHNR and CDR2 FQNEAQ (reference sequence). V was trimmed by 5 bases and J by 0 bases, leaving 17 bases between them. This CDR3 has 16 amino acids. In DNA form, the CDR3 reads TGTGCCAGCAGCGGGGCGCTGGGACTGAGCTCCTACGAGCAGTACTTC. Amino acid sequence: CASSGALGLSSYEQYF.

This sequence joins TRBV4-2 and TRBJ1-1; D is possibly TRBD1 (5 bases). Germline CDR1 and CDR2: LGHNA and YNFKEQ. The length of the CDR3 is 15 residues. Trimming left V 0 bases short and J 1 base short, with 9 bases between. The CDR3 region is CASSQDQGGNTEAFF. The CDR3 nucleotides read TGTGCCAGCAGCCAAGATCAGGGAGGGAACACTGAAGCTTTCTTT.

V usage is TRBV6-1 and J usage is TRBJ1-2; D not certain. Trimming cost V 6 bases and J 4 bases, with 9 bases left between them. Germline lookup yields CDR1 MNHNS and CDR2 SASEGT. This CDR3 contains 12 residues. The CDR3 DNA follows: TGTGCCAGCAGCGCGGAGAGCTATGGCTACACCTTC. It translates to CASSAESYGYTF.

V and J are TRBV2 and TRBJ1-2, with 9 positions matching TRBD1. The CDR3 extends over 14 amino acids. Germline V gene data show CDR1 as SNHLY and CDR2 as FYNNEI. J lost 4 bases, V lost 5 bases, and 5 bases had no gene match. CDR3 amino acids: CASSPGQGSYGYTF. Here the CDR3 DNA reads TGTGCCAGCAGTCCCGGACAGGGGTCCTATGGCTACACCTTC.

This chain joins TRBV6-5 and TRBJ2-7; the D gene is possibly TRBD2 (6 bases). CDR3 length: 16 amino acids. V lost 0 bases, J lost 0 bases, and 12 bases lay in between. The germline V gene has CDR1 MNHEY and CDR2 SVGAGI. The chain's CDR3 is CASSYSAFGSSYEQYF. CDR3 DNA sequence: TGTGCCAGCAGTTACTCGGCCTTCGGGAGCTCCTACGAGCAGTACTTC.

This chain uses TRBV25-1 with TRBJ2-5; D remains ambiguous. Germline V gene data show CDR1 as MGHDK and CDR2 as SYGVNS. The CDR3 is 12 amino acids. Trimming pared 9 bases from V and 4 bases from J, leaving 12 bases between. The DNA of the CDR3 is TGTGCCAGTTCCCTAGTTGGAGAGACCCAGTACTTC. Its protein product is CASSLVGETQYF.

This clone was counted a few times. The V and J genes are TRBV2 and TRBJ1-5, with a possible D match to TRBD1 (5 bases). The V and J ends lost 7 bases and 6 bases respectively, with 13 bases between them. From germline, CDR1 is SNHLY and CDR2 FYNNEI. CDR3 size: 13 residues. CDR3 loop: CASTIQVRQPQHF. CDR3 coding DNA: TGTGCCAGCACCATACAGGTCCGTCAGCCCCAGCATTTT. Based on the CDR3 plus reference TRBV2 and TRBJ1-5, the full variable domain is EPEVTQTPSHQVTQMGQEVILRCVPISNHLYFYWYRQILGQKVEFLVSFYNNEISEKSEIFDDQFSVERPDGSNFTLKIRSTKLEDSAMYFCASTIQVRQPQHFGDGTRLSIL.

J is TRBJ2-6 and V is TRBV15; tentatively, D is TRBD1 (6 bases). The V end lost 0 bases, the J end lost 0 bases, and 15 bases lay between the germline ends. The germline V gene has CDR1 LNHNV and CDR2 YYDKDF (reference sequence). The CDR3 is 19 residues long. CDR3 nucleotide sequence: TGTGCCACCAGCAGAGATCTGGCAGGGGCCCTCTCTGGGGCCAACGTCCTGACTTTC. Its translation is CATSRDLAGALSGANVLTF.